These 14 T cell receptor beta chains were sequenced from one sample in a study of control samples from healthy donors and cancer patients. Measured with immunoSEQ multiplex PCR; TCRdb has only the in-frame clones, and not every one. The sample contains some 130,000 clones, roughly 88% of which appear only once. The sample was blood. These receptors were taken from a man aged 40-49 years in good health.

The V gene is TRBV4-3, the J gene TRBJ1-2; maybe TRBD1 (5 bases). Trimming removed 1 base from V and 9 bases from J, with 9 bases in between. The CDR3 has 12 amino acids. CDR1 is LGHNA and CDR2 is YSLEER in the germline V gene. The chain's CDR3 is CASSQVGTSYTF. CDR3 sequence (DNA): TGCGCCAGCAGCCAAGTGGGGACGAGCTACACCTTC.

The chain combines TRBV24-1 with TRBJ1-1, with a weak D call TRBD1 (6 bases). The CDR3 length is 15 residues. Per the germline V gene, CDR1 is KGHDR and CDR2 is SFDVKD. Trimming stripped 5 bases from V and 1 base from J, with 13 bases between. CDR3 coding DNA: TGTGCCACCAGTGTCCAGACAGGCGGGAACACTGAAGCTTTCTTT. It codes for CATSVQTGGNTEAFF.

This chain links TRBV27 with TRBJ1-6; the D is unclear. The CDR3 is 17 amino acids. Trimming cost V 4 bases and J 7 bases, with 20 bases left between them. The germline gives CDR1 MNHEY, CDR2 SMNVEV (reference sequence). CDR3 residues: CASSSTPSSVRNSPLHF. DNA for the CDR3: TGTGCCAGCAGTTCGACCCCCTCTTCGGTCCGGAATTCACCCCTCCACTTT.

The chain is built from TRBV27 and TRBJ1-1; tentatively, D is TRBD1 (6 bases). CDR1 is MNHEY and CDR2 is SMNVEV in the germline V gene (reference sequence). CDR3 length: 14 amino acids. V was cut by 2 bases and J by 5 bases, with 12 bases left in between. The DNA of the CDR3 is TGTGCCAGCAGTTTAAACAGGGTTGAGACTGAAGCTTTCTTT. It specifies CASSLNRVETEAFF.

The chain combines TRBV7-2 with TRBJ1-2; D not resolved. The CDR3 loop spans 15 amino acids. Germline assignment: CDR1 SGHTA and CDR2 FQGNSA. V lost 2 bases and J 2 bases, leaving 12 bases between the germline ends. The CDR3 nucleotides read TGTGCCAGCAGCTTAACCGGGGTCGGAAACTATGGCTACACCTTC. Translated, it gives CASSLTGVGNYGYTF.

The chain recombines TRBV9 with TRBJ2-2, with TRBD1 matching 11 bases. The CDR3 extends over 16 amino acids. Germline V CDR1 and CDR2: SGDLS, YYNGEE. The junction had 9 bases not matched to a gene; V was cut back by 4 bases and J by 7 bases. CDR3 DNA sequence: TGTGCCAGCAGCCCTCGGACAGGGGGCTCGAGCGGGGAGCTGTTTTTT. Protein: CASSPRTGGSSGELFF.

The chain has TRBV11-2 and TRBJ1-5; perhaps TRBD1 as D (6 bases). Germline V lookup: CDR1 SGHAT, CDR2 FQNNGV. V lost 1 base to trimming and J lost 0 bases, with 13 bases between them. The CDR3 covers 17 residues. The CDR3 sequence is CASSLGGGPYSNQPQHF. Written as DNA, the CDR3 is TGTGCCAGCAGCTTAGGGGGGGGGCCCTATAGCAATCAGCCCCAGCATTTT. Supplemented by reference TRBV11-2 and TRBJ1-5, the full variable domain reads EAGVAQSPRYKIIEKRQSVAFWCNPISGHATLYWYQQILGQGPKLLIQFQNNGVVDDSQLPKDRFSAERLKGVDSTLKIQPAKLEDSAVYLCASSLGGGPYSNQPQHFGDGTRLSIL.

This chain uses TRBV5-1 with TRBJ1-1, with D possibly matching TRBD1 (5 bases). Deletions cut 5 bases from V and 3 bases from J, with 14 bases between. The CDR3 sequence is 14 residues long. Per germline, CDR1 SGHRS and CDR2 YFSETQ. CDR3 sequence: CASRVGRGDTEAFF. The CDR3 DNA reads as TGCGCCAGCAGGGTGGGGCGGGGGGACACTGAAGCTTTCTTT.

The V and J genes are TRBV11-3 and TRBJ2-3, with D possibly matching TRBD2 (5 bases). Germline CDR1 SGHNT, CDR2 YENEEA. The CDR3 extends over 12 amino acids. The V and J ends lost 8 bases and 6 bases respectively, with 12 bases between them. The CDR3 reads CASGRSGDTQYF. CDR3 DNA sequence: TGTGCCAGCGGCCGGTCGGGGGATACGCAGTATTTT.

This clone appeared once. The V gene is TRBV6-1, the J gene TRBJ2-3, with D possibly being TRBD2 (5 bases). The CDR3 loop spans 16 amino acids. V shed 4 bases and J shed 1 base, with 15 bases lying between them. Germline lookup yields CDR1 MNHNS and CDR2 SASEGT. CDR3 DNA sequence: TGTGCCAGCAGTGGAGGACTCTTCATGGGCACAGATACGCAGTATTTT. This gives the protein CASSGGLFMGTDTQYF.

The chain has TRBV7-9 and TRBJ2-1; D unclear. In germline, CDR1 is SEHNR, CDR2 FQNEAQ (reference sequence). Deletions cut 5 bases from V and 5 bases from J, with 7 bases between. The CDR3 sequence is 12 residues long. This CDR3 reads CASSARDNEQFF. As DNA, the CDR3 is TGTGCCAGCAGCGCCCGGGACAATGAGCAGTTCTTC.

The chain recombines TRBV24-1 with TRBJ2-3; a possible D gene is TRBD2 (7 bases). This CDR3 has 16 amino acids. Germline V lookup: CDR1 KGHDR, CDR2 SFDVKD. V shed 1 base and J shed 0 bases, with 10 bases lying between them. Written as DNA, the CDR3 is TGTGCCACCAGTGATTTAGGCGGGGGCAGCACAGATACGCAGTATTTT. Protein product: CATSDLGGGSTDTQYF.

The V and J genes are TRBV20-1 and TRBJ1-2; tentative D call: TRBD1 (6 bases). V was shortened by 2 bases and J by 7 bases, with 8 bases between the two germline ends. Germline values: CDR1 DFQATT, CDR2 SNEGSKA (reference sequence). The CDR3 has 11 amino acids. CDR3 region: CSARTGTGYTF. The CDR3 bases are TGCAGTGCTAGAACAGGGACTGGCTACACCTTC.

This rearrangement joins TRBV5-6 to TRBJ1-2; the D gene is possibly TRBD1 (5 bases). V lost 6 bases, J lost 8 bases, and 14 bases lay in between. CDR3 length: 12 amino acids. CDR1 is SGHDT, CDR2 YYEEEE, per germline. The CDR3 DNA sequence: TGTGCCAGCACCCAGGGTCTGGGAGGCTACACCTTC. Its protein is CASTQGLGGYTF.